These 26 T cell receptor beta chains were all obtained from the same sample, sequenced in a study of OX40 agonist ivuxolimab in advanced cancers. The receptor library was made with the immunoSEQ multiplex PCR assay. TCRdb mirrors the immuneACCESS table, restricted to in-frame sequences. Some clones are absent from its copies; in checked studies, under half trace to an unresolved V gene, and the reason for the others is unknown. Recorded for this sample are some 86,000 clones; around 88% of them occurred a single time. The ten largest clones capture less than 1.5% of the sample. The sample here was CD4+ or CD8+ T cells sorted from blood, taken in a trial of the OX40 agonist ivuxolimab. The receptors here all came from an adult with an advanced solid tumor such as melanoma, head and neck, liver or kidney cancer.

J is TRBJ2-1 and V is TRBV11-2; D perhaps matches TRBD1 (5 bases). Trimming stripped 0 bases from V and 8 bases from J, with 14 bases between. CDR1 and CDR2 (germline): SGHAT, FQNNGV. The CDR3 is made up of 15 amino acids. The CDR3 nucleotides are TGTGCCAGCAGCTTAGAATCCAGGGAATTCGATGAGCAGTTCTTC. Translation: CASSLESREFDEQFF.

The chain carries TRBV28 and TRBJ2-1; 16 bases are a match to TRBD2. V gave up 4 bases and J gave up 7 bases; unmatched junction bases: 13. The CDR3 consists of 19 residues. Germline CDR1 and CDR2: MDHEN and SYDVKM. The CDR3 sequence is CASSSPLGTSGRAGNEQFF. CDR3 coding DNA: TGTGCCAGCAGTTCTCCCCTTGGGACTAGCGGGAGGGCCGGGAATGAGCAGTTCTTC.

The chain uses TRBV6-4 and TRBJ2-6; D remains ambiguous. V was cut by 3 bases and J by 3 bases, with 6 bases left in between. The CDR3 sequence is 14 residues long. The germline V gene has CDR1 MRHNA and CDR2 SNTAGT. The CDR3 nucleotides are TGTGCCAGCAGTGAAAATTTTGGGGCCAACGTCCTGACTTTC. Residues: CASSENFGANVLTF.

The chain couples TRBV19 to TRBJ1-2; 8 bases are a match to TRBD1. Germline V lookup: CDR1 LNHDA, CDR2 SQIVND (reference sequence). The length of the CDR3 is 13 residues. Trimming removed 9 bases from V and 7 bases from J; junction bases left unmatched: 10. DNA of the CDR3: TGTGCCAGCCAGACAGGGGCCTCTCGTGGCTACACCTTC. This codes for CASQTGASRGYTF.

The chain couples TRBV2 to TRBJ2-7; TRBD1 might be the D (5 bases). Between the trimmed V and J ends, which lost 1 base and 6 bases, there was a span of 7 bases. The CDR3 sequence is 12 residues long. Germline V gene sequence: CDR1 SNHLY, CDR2 FYNNEI. CDR3: CASSEVGVEQYF. Written as DNA, the CDR3 is TGTGCCAGCAGTGAAGTAGGGGTCGAGCAGTACTTC.

This rearrangement joins TRBV6-6 to TRBJ2-2; no clear D gene. V shed 2 bases and J shed 5 bases, with 9 bases lying between them. Germline CDR1 MNHNY, CDR2 SVGAGI (reference sequence). There are 14 residues in the CDR3. The CDR3 sequence: CASSYALETGELFF. The CDR3 bases are TGTGCCAGCAGTTACGCCCTAGAGACCGGGGAGCTGTTTTTT.

CDR3 residues: CAWSVQGGSSEKLFF. As DNA, the CDR3 is TGTGCCTGGAGTGTACAGGGAGGGTCGAGTGAAAAACTGTTTTTT. The V gene is TRBV30, the J gene TRBJ1-4, with D perhaps matching TRBD1 (6 bases). The germline gives CDR1 GTSNPN, CDR2 SVGIG (reference sequence). Trimming took off 0 bases at V and 7 bases at J, with 15 bases between the two ends. This CDR3 has 15 residues.

The J gene is TRBJ1-6, the V gene TRBV5-1; D is undetermined. Germline V gene lookup returns CDR1 SGHRS and CDR2 YFSETQ. The CDR3 spans 12 residues. The V end lost 5 bases, the J end lost 6 bases, and 6 bases lay between the germline ends. The CDR3 sequence: CASRRVNSPLHF. The CDR3 nucleotides are TGCGCCAGCAGACGGGTTAATTCACCCCTCCACTTT.

The CDR3 sequence: CASSRDLNQPQHF. For the CDR3, the DNA is TGTGCCAGCAGTCGGGACCTAAATCAGCCCCAGCATTTT. The chain employs TRBV7-3 and TRBJ1-5; D might be TRBD1 (5 bases). The CDR3 sequence is 13 residues long. The ends were cut back, 6 bases at V and 4 bases at J, with 10 bases in the middle. Germline loops: CDR1 SGHTA, CDR2 FQGTGA.

This sequence joins TRBV4-1 and TRBJ2-2, with 9 nucleotides matching TRBD2. This CDR3 is built from 17 residues. CDR1 and CDR2 from the germline V gene are MGHRA and YSYEKL. The V segment lost 1 base and the J segment 6 bases; nucleotides outside the gene matches: 9. CDR3 nucleotide sequence: TGCGCCAGCAGCCAAGGGTGGGGGACTAGCTTTCCCGGGGAGCTGTTTTTT. This sequence encodes CASSQGWGTSFPGELFF.

The chain has TRBV27 and TRBJ1-2; D gene unclear. V was pared by 2 bases and J by 5 bases, with 6 bases between. The CDR3 runs to 12 residues. Germline-derived CDR1 and CDR2 are MNHEY and SMNVEV (reference sequence). The CDR3 DNA follows: TGTGCCAGCAGTTTAGCGGGGTATGGCTACACCTTC. The encoded protein is CASSLAGYGYTF.

V gene TRBV30 combines with J gene TRBJ1-5; 9 nucleotides match TRBD1. Germline values: CDR1 GTSNPN, CDR2 SVGIG (reference sequence). V trimming: 6 bases; J trimming: 2 bases; junction bases outside the gene matches: 5. This CDR3 has 14 amino acids. The CDR3 loop is CACGTGSGNQPQHF. In DNA form, the CDR3 reads TGTGCCTGCGGGACAGGGTCGGGCAATCAGCCCCAGCATTTT.

The V call is TRBV28, the J call TRBJ2-3; TRBD2 matches 9 bases. Germline assignment: CDR1 MDHEN and CDR2 SYDVKM. The CDR3 is made up of 16 amino acids. V gave up 6 bases and J gave up 2 bases; unmatched junction bases: 9. The CDR3 region is CASRGYGGRATDTQYF. The CDR3 nucleotides are TGTGCCAGCAGGGGGTATGGCGGGAGGGCCACAGATACGCAGTATTTT.

The genes are TRBV5-5 and TRBJ2-6, with D possibly TRBD1 on 6 matching bases. The length of the CDR3 is 15 residues. Germline CDR1 SGHKS, CDR2 YYEKEE (reference sequence). Trimming cost V 5 bases and J 2 bases, with 11 bases left between them. In DNA, the CDR3 is TGTGCCAGCAGACAGACAGGCCCTGGGGCCAACGTCCTGACTTTC. Translating gives CASRQTGPGANVLTF.

The chain joins TRBV7-2 to TRBJ1-5; the D is unclear. CDR3 length: 15 residues. V lost 1 base and J 7 bases, leaving 14 bases between the germline ends. The germline V gene has CDR1 SGHTA and CDR2 FQGNSA. This CDR3 is CASSLVVGAGQPQHF. In DNA form, the CDR3 reads TGTGCCAGCAGCTTAGTTGTGGGCGCCGGGCAGCCCCAGCATTTT.

This clone was recorded a few times. The chain has TRBV2 and TRBJ2-2; D may be TRBD1 or TRBD2 (5 bases each). V was shortened by 8 bases and J by 2 bases, with 12 bases between the two germline ends. There are 14 residues in the CDR3. Germline CDR1 reads SNHLY; CDR2 reads FYNNEI. CDR3 protein: CASVRDGNTGELFF. The CDR3, as DNA: TGTGCCAGCGTCCGGGACGGTAACACCGGGGAGCTGTTTTTT.

V and J are TRBV15 and TRBJ2-3; TRBD1 matches 7 bases. The CDR3 loop spans 15 amino acids. Germline assignment: CDR1 LNHNV and CDR2 YYDKDF (reference sequence). V trimming: 3 bases; J trimming: 2 bases; junction bases outside the gene matches: 5. This CDR3 is CATSSPGQSTDTQYF. Written as DNA, the CDR3 is TGTGCCACCAGCAGTCCGGGACAGTCCACAGATACGCAGTATTTT.

This sequence joins TRBV5-1 and TRBJ2-7; 9 bases map to TRBD1. Trimming took 0 bases from V and 3 from J; bases not matched to a gene: 10. Germline V CDR1 and CDR2: SGHRS, YFSETQ. The CDR3 loop spans 17 amino acids. As DNA, the CDR3 is TGCGCCAGCAGCTTGGATCGACAGGGGGGAATTTACTACGAGCAGTACTTC. Translating gives CASSLDRQGGIYYEQYF. Combining the CDR3 with reference TRBV5-1 and TRBJ2-7 gives the whole variable domain KAGVTQTPRYLIKTRGQQVTLSCSPISGHRSVSWYQQTPGQGLQFLFEYFSETQRNKGNFPGRFSGRQFSNSRSEMNVSTLELGDSALYLCASSLDRQGGIYYEQYFGPGTRLTVT.

V and J are TRBV5-1 and TRBJ1-2, with D possibly TRBD1 on 5 matching bases. The CDR3 has 13 amino acids. Germline CDR1 reads SGHRS; CDR2 reads YFSETQ. With 3 bases removed from V and 6 bases from J, the gap between germline ends came to 12 bases. CDR3 protein: CASSSQGRDGYTF. CDR3 nucleotide sequence: TGCGCCAGCAGCTCGCAGGGTAGGGATGGCTACACCTTC.

This clone was seen only once. The chain links TRBV7-9 to TRBJ1-3; 9 bases match TRBD1. The V and J ends lost 2 bases and 0 bases, in that order; junction bases with no gene match: 8. This CDR3 comprises 18 residues. CDR1 SEHNR and CDR2 FQNEAQ come from the germline V gene (reference sequence). Written as DNA, the CDR3 is TGTGCCAGCAGCTTAAGGGACCAGGGACAGGGCTCTGGAAACACCATATATTTT. Translation gives CASSLRDQGQGSGNTIYF.

The chain has TRBV18 and TRBJ2-3; D could derive from TRBD1 or TRBD2 (5 bases each). This CDR3 has 15 residues. CDR1 KGHSH and CDR2 LQKENI come from the germline V gene. V lost 4 bases to trimming and J lost 6 bases, with 17 bases between them. This CDR3 is CASSLPGPRPDTQYF. The CDR3 DNA reads as TGTGCCAGCTCACTGCCGGGACCCCGGCCGGATACGCAGTATTTT.

The gene calls are TRBV18 and TRBJ2-7; D may be TRBD2 (5 bases). Trimming removed 4 bases from V and 3 bases from J, with 7 bases in between. The CDR3 totals 12 residues. Germline lookup yields CDR1 KGHSH and CDR2 LQKENI. The CDR3 nucleotides read TGTGCCAGCTCACACGGGATCTACGAGCAGTACTTC. As protein: CASSHGIYEQYF.

This chain connects TRBV7-2 to TRBJ1-5; D perhaps matches TRBD1 (6 bases). Per the germline V gene, CDR1 is SGHTA and CDR2 is FQGNSA. CDR3 length equals 15 residues. Trimming left V 5 bases short and J 0 bases short, with 11 bases between. In DNA form, the CDR3 reads TGTGCCAGCAGCCTACAGGGTTATAGCAATCAGCCCCAGCATTTT. Its translation: CASSLQGYSNQPQHF.

V usage is TRBV28 and J usage is TRBJ2-5; 9 bases agree with TRBD2. V was pared by 9 bases and J by 1 base, with 6 bases of the junction left unmatched. The CDR3 extends over 14 amino acids. Germline assignment: CDR1 MDHEN and CDR2 SYDVKM. DNA for the CDR3: TGTGCCAGTCGACTAGCGGCGTTCCAAGAGACCCAGTACTTC. Its protein product is CASRLAAFQETQYF.

This chain links TRBV7-9 with TRBJ1-1, with 10 bases lining up with TRBD1. Germline loops: CDR1 SEHNR, CDR2 FQNEAQ (reference sequence). V trimming: 0 bases; J trimming: 8 bases; junction bases outside the gene matches: 3. There are 14 residues in the CDR3. This CDR3 is CASSLAGTGAEAFF. Written as DNA, the CDR3 is TGTGCCAGCAGCTTAGCGGGGACAGGGGCCGAAGCTTTCTTT.

The rearrangement uses TRBV19 and TRBJ1-5; TRBD1 might be the D (6 bases). The V end was cut by 7 bases, the J end by 9 bases, with 13 bases between. The germline V gene encodes CDR1 LNHDA and CDR2 SQIVND (reference sequence). The CDR3 is made up of 12 amino acids. The CDR3 protein is CASTGEVGPQHF. CDR3 bases: TGTGCCAGTACAGGGGAGGTTGGGCCCCAGCATTTT.